The present T cell receptor (beta chain) was sequenced within a study of blood T cell repertoires in COVID-19. In the study overall: Acute-phase and convalescent COVID-19 samples originated in the United States, Italy and Spain. Sample material is recorded as cDNA or gDNA derived from T cells, B-cell-depleted T cells, or PBMCs.

In the study's own analysis: From reference gene primer amplification, estimates of nucleated cell counts were derived. Here immunoSEQ multiplex PCR was the method, and the copy in TCRdb shows in-frame clones only, minus some. V and J calls plus clone size are reproduced from that table; the DNA served to infer D and trimming. The table includes about 68,000 clones, 80% to 90% detected once. The CDR3 contains 13 residues. The germline gives CDR1 SGDLS, CDR2 YYNGEE. Trimming pared 0 bases from V and 7 bases from J, leaving 5 bases between. The source is a woman aged 55-69 years with acute or convalescent COVID-19. This chain joins TRBV9 and TRBJ1-6, with TRBD1 as a possible D gene (5 bases). Material for sequencing was peripheral blood. For the CDR3, the DNA is TGTGCCAGCAGCGTAGAGGGGAATTCACCCCTCCACTTT. It yields the protein CASSVEGNSPLHF.